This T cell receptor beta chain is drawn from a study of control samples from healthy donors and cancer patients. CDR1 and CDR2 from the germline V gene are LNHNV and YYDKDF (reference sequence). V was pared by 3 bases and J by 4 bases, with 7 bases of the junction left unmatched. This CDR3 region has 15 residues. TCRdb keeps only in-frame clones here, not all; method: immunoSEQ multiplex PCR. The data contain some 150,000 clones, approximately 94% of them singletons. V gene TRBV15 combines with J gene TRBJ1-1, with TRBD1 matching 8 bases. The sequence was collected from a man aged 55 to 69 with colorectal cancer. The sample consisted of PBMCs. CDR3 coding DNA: TGTGCCACCAGCAGGGGACAGGTCGTAGGCACTGAAGCTTTCTTT. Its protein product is CATSRGQVVGTEAFF.